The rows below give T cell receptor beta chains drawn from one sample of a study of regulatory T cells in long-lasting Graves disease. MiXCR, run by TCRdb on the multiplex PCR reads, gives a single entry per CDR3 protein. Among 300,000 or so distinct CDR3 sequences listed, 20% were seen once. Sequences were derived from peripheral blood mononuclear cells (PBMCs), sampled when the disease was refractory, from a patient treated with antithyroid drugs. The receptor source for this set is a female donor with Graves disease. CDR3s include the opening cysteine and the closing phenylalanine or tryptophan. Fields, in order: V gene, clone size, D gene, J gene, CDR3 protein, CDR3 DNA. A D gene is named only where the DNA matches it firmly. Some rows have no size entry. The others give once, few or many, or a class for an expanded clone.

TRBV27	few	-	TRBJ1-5	CASSFRRGQPQHF	TGTGCCAGCAGTTTTCGGAGGGGTCAGCCCCAGCATTTT
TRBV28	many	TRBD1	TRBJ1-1	CASTTRYRGRNTEAFF	TGTGCCAGCACCACTAGGTACAGGGGGCGAAACACTGAAGCTTTCTTT
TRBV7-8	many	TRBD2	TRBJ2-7	CASGGLAQSYEQYF	TGTGCCAGCGGGGGACTAGCGCAATCCTACGAGCAGTACTTC
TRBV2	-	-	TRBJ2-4	CASSEYAKNIQYF	TGTGCCAGCAGTGAATACGCCAAAAACATTCAGTACTTC
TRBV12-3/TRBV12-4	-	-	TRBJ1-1	CVSSLEGNTEAFF	TGTGTCAGCAGTTTGGAGGGGAACACTGAAGCTTTCTTT
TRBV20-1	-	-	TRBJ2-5	CSAREVGGVETQYF	TGCAGTGCTAGAGAAGTAGGGGGGGTGGAGACCCAGTACTTC
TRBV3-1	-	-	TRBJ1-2	CASSRRESSYGYTF	TGTGCCAGCAGCCGCAGAGAGTCTAGTTATGGCTACACCTTC
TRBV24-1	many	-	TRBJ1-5	CATGGNGYSNQPQHF	TGTGCCACCGGGGGAAACGGATATAGCAATCAGCCCCAGCATTTT
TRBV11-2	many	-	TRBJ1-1	CASSLEDLNSVYAEAFF	TGTGCCAGCAGCTTAGAAGACCTTAACTCAGTATACGCTGAAGCTTTCTTT
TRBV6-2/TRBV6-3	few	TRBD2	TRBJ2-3	CASRGLAGGSRPDTQYF	TGTGCCAGCAGGGGACTAGCGGGGGGCTCCCGCCCAGATACGCAGTATTTT
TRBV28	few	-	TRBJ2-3	CASSLLGETDTQYF	TGTGCCAGCAGTTTATTGGGTGAGACAGATACGCAGTATTTT
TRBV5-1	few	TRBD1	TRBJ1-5	CASSLDGTGGPQPQHF	TGCGCCAGCAGCTTGGATGGAACAGGGGGCCCCCAGCCCCAGCATTTT
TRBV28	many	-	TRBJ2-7	CASRLPGTSQYEQYF	TGTGCCAGCAGGCTCCCCGGGACATCTCAGTACGAGCAGTACTTC
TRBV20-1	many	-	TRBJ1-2	CSANTGTLGGYGYTF	TGCAGTGCTAATACCGGGACTCTAGGTGGCTATGGCTACACCTTC
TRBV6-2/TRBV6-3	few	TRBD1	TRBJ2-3	CAITGGSTDTQYF	TGTGCCATTACAGGGGGAAGCACAGATACGCAGTATTTT
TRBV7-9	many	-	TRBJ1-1	CASSIPGALNTEAFF	TGTGCCAGCAGCATCCCCGGGGCCTTGAACACTGAAGCTTTCTTT
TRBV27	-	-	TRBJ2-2	CASSSRGGGAGELFF	TGTGCCAGCAGTTCCAGGGGGGGTGGCGCCGGGGAGCTGTTTTTT
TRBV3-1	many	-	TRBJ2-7	CASSHRGGYEQYF	TGTGCCAGCAGCCACAGGGGGGGATACGAGCAGTACTTC
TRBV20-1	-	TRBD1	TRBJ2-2	CSASRQGVGAGELFF	TGCAGTGCTAGTCGGCAGGGGGTAGGGGCCGGGGAGCTGTTTTTT
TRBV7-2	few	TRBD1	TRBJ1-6	CASSPGQDWYNSPLHF	TGTGCCAGCAGTCCTGGACAGGACTGGTATAATTCACCCCTCCACTTT
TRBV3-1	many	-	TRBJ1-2	CASSQGGFQPASYGYTF	TGTGCCAGCAGCCAAGGAGGGTTCCAACCCGCCAGCTATGGCTACACCTTC
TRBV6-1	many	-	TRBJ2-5	CASRDTGTVQETQYF	TGTGCCAGCAGAGACACCGGGACGGTCCAAGAGACCCAGTACTTC
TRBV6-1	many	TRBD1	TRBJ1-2	CASRKAGQGWNGYTF	TGTGCCAGCAGAAAGGCGGGACAGGGGTGGAATGGCTACACCTTC
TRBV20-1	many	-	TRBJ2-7	CSARSSGYYEQYF	TGCAGTGCTAGATCATCGGGATATTACGAGCAGTACTTC
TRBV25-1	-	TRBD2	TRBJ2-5	CASSEYNWGLADQETQYF	TGTGCCAGCAGTGAATACAACTGGGGACTAGCGGACCAAGAGACCCAGTACTTC
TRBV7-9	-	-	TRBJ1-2	CASSLAVWTDGYTF	TGTGCCAGCAGCTTAGCCGTATGGACAGATGGCTACACCTTC
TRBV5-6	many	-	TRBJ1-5	CASSTGISNQPQHF	TGTGCCAGCAGCACAGGGATTAGCAATCAGCCCCAGCATTTT
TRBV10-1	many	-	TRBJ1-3	CASSETTASGNTIYF	TGCGCCAGCAGTGAAACGACAGCCTCTGGAAACACCATATATTTT
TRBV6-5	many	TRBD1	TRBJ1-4	CASSSTGGDEKLFF	TGTGCCAGCAGTTCGACAGGGGGGGATGAAAAACTGTTTTTT
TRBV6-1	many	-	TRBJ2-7	CASSEVADYEQYF	TGTGCCAGCAGTGAAGTGGCAGACTACGAGCAGTACTTC
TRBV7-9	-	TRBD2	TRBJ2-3	CASSPRVAGDGTDTQYF	TGTGCCAGCAGCCCTCGGGTAGCGGGGGATGGCACAGATACGCAGTATTTT
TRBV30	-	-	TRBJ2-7	CAWSVPPSGDLLSYEQYF	TGTGCCTGGAGTGTACCTCCTTCAGGGGATCTTCTTTCCTACGAGCAGTACTTC
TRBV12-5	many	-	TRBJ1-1	CASGPEPNTEAFF	TGTGCTAGTGGCCCGGAGCCGAACACTGAAGCTTTCTTT
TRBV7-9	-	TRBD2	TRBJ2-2	CASPPGLGNQAGELFF	TGTGCCAGTCCCCCGGGACTAGGAAACCAAGCCGGGGAGCTGTTTTTT
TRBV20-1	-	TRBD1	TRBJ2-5	CSARPTGQNQETQYF	TGCAGTGCTAGGCCGACGGGACAGAATCAAGAGACCCAGTACTTC
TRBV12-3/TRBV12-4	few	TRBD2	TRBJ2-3	CASRKRAGGSTDTQYF	TGTGCCAGCAGGAAAAGAGCGGGGGGTAGCACAGATACGCAGTATTTT
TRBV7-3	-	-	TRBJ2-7	CASSLNSQGEQYF	TGTGCCAGCAGCTTAAACTCCCAAGGCGAGCAGTACTTC
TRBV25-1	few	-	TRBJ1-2	CASSESVGVGYTF	TGTGCCAGCAGTGAATCGGTAGGGGTAGGCTACACCTTC
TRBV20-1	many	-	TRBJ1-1	CSALTQGTAFF	TGCAGTGCCCTGACGCAGGGGACAGCTTTCTTT
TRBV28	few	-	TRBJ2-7	CASSLRGLNYEQYF	TGTGCCAGCAGTTTAAGGGGGTTAAACTACGAGCAGTACTTC
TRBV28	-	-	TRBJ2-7	CASYLDGAYEQYF	TGTGCCAGCTACCTGGACGGCGCCTACGAGCAGTACTTC
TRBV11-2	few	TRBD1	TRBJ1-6	CASRTTGGRNSPLHF	TGTGCCAGCAGGACGACAGGGGGCCGCAATTCACCCCTCCACTTT
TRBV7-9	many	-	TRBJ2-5	CASSLGVLQETQYF	TGTGCCAGCAGCTTGGGGGTACTCCAAGAGACCCAGTACTTC
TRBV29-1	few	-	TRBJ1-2	CSVESPADLRGYTF	TGCAGCGTTGAATCCCCCGCCGACCTTAGAGGCTACACCTTC
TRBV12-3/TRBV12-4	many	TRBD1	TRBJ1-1	CASSPTGGRTEAFF	TGTGCCAGCAGTCCGACAGGGGGAAGGACTGAAGCTTTCTTT
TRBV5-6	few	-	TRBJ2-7	CASSLNHLEQYF	TGTGCCAGCAGCTTGAACCACCTCGAGCAGTACTTC
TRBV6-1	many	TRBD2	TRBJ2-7	CASSEGLAGAYEQYF	TGTGCCAGCAGTGAAGGACTAGCGGGAGCATACGAGCAGTACTTC
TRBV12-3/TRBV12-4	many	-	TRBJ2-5	CASSLGGDWETQYF	TGTGCCAGCAGTTTGGGCGGGGACTGGGAGACCCAGTACTTC
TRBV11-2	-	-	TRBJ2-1	CASSRVGGGANEQFF	TGTGCCAGCAGCCGCGTCGGGGGAGGTGCCAATGAGCAGTTCTTC
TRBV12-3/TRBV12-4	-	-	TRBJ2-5	CASSFGGASWETQYF	TGTGCCAGCAGTTTCGGGGGCGCGAGCTGGGAGACCCAGTACTTC
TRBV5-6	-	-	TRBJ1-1	CASSLFSTEAFF	TGTGCCAGCAGCTTGTTCAGCACTGAAGCTTTCTTT
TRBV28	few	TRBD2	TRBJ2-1	CASEPSGASSYNEQFF	TGTGCCAGCGAACCTAGCGGGGCGAGCTCCTACAATGAGCAGTTCTTC
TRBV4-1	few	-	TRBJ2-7	CASSQDHGARRRFRSYEQYF	TGCGCCAGCAGCCAAGATCACGGAGCGCGGAGGAGGTTTCGCTCCTACGAGCAGTACTTC
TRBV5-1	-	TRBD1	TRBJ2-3	CASSQGQGSTDTQYF	TGCGCCAGCAGCCAAGGACAGGGCAGCACAGATACGCAGTATTTT
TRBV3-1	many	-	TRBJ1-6	CASCGGGGNNSPLHF	TGTGCCAGCTGCGGGGGAGGGGGTAATAATTCACCCCTCCACTTT
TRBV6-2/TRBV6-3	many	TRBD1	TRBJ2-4	CASRFSGTGGDIQYF	TGTGCCAGCAGATTCTCCGGGACAGGGGGCGACATTCAGTACTTC
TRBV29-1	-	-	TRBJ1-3	CSVELITGNTIYF	TGCAGCGTTGAACTAATCACTGGAAACACCATATATTTT
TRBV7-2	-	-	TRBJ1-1	CVSREPGGTEAFF	TGTGTCAGCAGAGAACCGGGGGGCACTGAAGCTTTCTTT
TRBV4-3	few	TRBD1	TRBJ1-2	CASSQAKKQGRRGYTF	TGCGCCAGCAGCCAAGCGAAAAAACAGGGGAGGCGCGGCTACACCTTC
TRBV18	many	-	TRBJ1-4	CASSPPGRGNEKLFF	TGTGCCAGCTCACCACCGGGCAGGGGTAATGAAAAACTGTTTTTT